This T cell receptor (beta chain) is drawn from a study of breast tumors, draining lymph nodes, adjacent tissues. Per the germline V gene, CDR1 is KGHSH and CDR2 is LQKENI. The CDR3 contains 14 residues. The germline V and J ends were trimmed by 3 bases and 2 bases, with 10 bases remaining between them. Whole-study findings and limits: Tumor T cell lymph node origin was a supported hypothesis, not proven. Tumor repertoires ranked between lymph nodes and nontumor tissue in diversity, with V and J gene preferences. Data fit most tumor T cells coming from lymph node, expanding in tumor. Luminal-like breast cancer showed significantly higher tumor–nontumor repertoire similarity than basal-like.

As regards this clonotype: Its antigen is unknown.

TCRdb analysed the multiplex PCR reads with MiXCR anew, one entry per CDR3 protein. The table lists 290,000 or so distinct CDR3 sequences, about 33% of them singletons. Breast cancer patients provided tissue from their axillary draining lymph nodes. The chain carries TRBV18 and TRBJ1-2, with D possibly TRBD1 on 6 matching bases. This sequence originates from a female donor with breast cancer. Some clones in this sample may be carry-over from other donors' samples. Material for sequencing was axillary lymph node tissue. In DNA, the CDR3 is TGTGCCAGCTCACCGGGGGGCGCCAACTATGGCTACACCTTC. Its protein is CASSPGGANYGYTF.